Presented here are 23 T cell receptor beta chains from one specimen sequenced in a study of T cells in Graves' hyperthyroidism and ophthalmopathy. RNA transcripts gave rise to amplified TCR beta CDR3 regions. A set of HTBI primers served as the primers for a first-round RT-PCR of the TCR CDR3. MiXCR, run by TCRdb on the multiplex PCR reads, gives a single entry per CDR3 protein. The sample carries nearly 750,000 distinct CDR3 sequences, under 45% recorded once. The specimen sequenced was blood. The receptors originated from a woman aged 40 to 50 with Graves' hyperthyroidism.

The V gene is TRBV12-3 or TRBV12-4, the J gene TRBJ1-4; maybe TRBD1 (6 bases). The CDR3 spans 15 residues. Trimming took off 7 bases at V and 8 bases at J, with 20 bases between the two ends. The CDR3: CASTSNRAVYEKLFF. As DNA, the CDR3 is TGTGCCAGCACGAGTAACAGGGCGGTGTACGAAAAACTGTTTTTT.

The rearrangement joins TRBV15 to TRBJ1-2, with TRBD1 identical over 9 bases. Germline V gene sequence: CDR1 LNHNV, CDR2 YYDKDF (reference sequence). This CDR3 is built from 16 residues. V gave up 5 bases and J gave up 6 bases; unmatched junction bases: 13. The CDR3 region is CATSEESTGGRDGYTF. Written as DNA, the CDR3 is TGTGCCACCAGCGAAGAGTCGACAGGGGGTAGGGATGGCTACACCTTC. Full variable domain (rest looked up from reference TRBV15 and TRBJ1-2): DAMVIQNPRYQVTQFGKPVTLSCSQTLNHNVMYWYQQKSSQAPKLLFHYYDKDFNNEADTPDNFQSRRPNTSFCFLDIRSPGLGDTAMYLCATSEESTGGRDGYTFGSGTRLTVV.

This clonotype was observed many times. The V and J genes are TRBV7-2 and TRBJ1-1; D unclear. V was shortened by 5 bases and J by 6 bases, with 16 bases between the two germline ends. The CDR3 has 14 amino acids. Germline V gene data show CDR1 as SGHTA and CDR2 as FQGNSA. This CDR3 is CASSPLGFGAEAFF. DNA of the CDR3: TGTGCCAGCAGCCCACTAGGGTTCGGGGCTGAAGCTTTCTTT. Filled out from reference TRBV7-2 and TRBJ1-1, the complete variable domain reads GAGVSQSPSNKVTEKGKDVELRCDPISGHTALYWYRQSLGQGLEFLIYFQGNSAPDKSGLPSDRFSAERTGGSVSTLTIQRTQQEDSAVYLCASSPLGFGAEAFFGQGTRLTVV.

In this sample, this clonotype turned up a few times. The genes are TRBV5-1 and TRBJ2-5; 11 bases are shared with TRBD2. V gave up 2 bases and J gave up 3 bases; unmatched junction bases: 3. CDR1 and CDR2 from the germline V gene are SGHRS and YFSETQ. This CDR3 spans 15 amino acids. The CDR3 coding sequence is TGCGCCAGCAGCTTTCCACTAGCGGGAGAAGAGACCCAGTACTTC. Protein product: CASSFPLAGEETQYF.

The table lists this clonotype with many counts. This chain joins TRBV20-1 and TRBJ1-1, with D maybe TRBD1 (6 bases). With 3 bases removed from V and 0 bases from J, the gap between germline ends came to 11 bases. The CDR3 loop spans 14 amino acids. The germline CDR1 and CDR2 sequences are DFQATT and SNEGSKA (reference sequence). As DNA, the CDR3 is TGCAGTGCTAGTAACAGGGTGGTGAACACTGAAGCTTTCTTT. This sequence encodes CSASNRVVNTEAFF.

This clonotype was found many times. The CDR3 protein is CASSSRKQIQGNQPQHF. The CDR3 region has the DNA TGTGCCAGCAGCTCACGCAAACAAATACAGGGGAATCAGCCCCAGCATTTT. J is TRBJ1-5 and V is TRBV7-9; 7 bases agree with TRBD1. Trimming at V came to 4 bases and at J to 4 bases, leaving 13 bases not matched to a gene. Looked up from germline, CDR1 is SEHNR and CDR2 is FQNEAQ (reference sequence). This CDR3 is 17 amino acids long.

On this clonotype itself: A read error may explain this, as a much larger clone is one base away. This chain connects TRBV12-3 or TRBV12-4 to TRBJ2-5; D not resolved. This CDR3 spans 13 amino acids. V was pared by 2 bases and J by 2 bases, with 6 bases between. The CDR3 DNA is TGTGCCAGCAGTTTACCCGCACAAGAGACCCAGTACTTC. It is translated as CASSLPAQETQYF.

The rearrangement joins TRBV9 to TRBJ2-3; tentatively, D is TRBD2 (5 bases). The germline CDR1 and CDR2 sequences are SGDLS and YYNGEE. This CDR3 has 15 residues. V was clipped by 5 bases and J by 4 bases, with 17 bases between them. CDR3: CASRPFGVAADTQYF. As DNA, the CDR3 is TGTGCCAGCAGACCTTTCGGGGTTGCGGCAGATACGCAGTATTTT.

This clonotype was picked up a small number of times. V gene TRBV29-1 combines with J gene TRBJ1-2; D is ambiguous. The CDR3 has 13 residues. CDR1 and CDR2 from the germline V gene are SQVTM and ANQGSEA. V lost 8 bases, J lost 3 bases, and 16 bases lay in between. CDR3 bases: TGCAGCACAAGTCCCAAGGAGGACTATGGCTACACCTTC. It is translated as CSTSPKEDYGYTF.

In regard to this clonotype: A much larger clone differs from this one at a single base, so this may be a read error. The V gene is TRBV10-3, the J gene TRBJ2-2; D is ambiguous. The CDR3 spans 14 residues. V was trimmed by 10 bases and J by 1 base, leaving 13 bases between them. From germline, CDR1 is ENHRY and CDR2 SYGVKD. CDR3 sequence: CASKIHENTGELFF. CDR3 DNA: TGTGCCAGCAAAATCCATGAGAACACCGGGGAGCTGTTTTTT.

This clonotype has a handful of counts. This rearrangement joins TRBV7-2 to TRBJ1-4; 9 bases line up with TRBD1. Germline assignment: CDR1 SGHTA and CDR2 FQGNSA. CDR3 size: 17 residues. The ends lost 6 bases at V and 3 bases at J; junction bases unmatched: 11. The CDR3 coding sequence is TGTGCCAGCAGGAATCCGGGACAGGGTGTCGCTAATGAAAAACTGTTTTTT. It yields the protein CASRNPGQGVANEKLFF.

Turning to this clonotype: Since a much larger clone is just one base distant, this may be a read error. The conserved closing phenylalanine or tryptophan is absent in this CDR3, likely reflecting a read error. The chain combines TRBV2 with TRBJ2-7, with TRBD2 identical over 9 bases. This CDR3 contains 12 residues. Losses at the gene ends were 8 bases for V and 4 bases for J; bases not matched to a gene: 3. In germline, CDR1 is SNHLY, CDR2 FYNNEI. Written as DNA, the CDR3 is TGTGCCAGCGGGCGGGAGGGTTACGAGCAGTACCTC. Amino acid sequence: CASGREGYEQYL.

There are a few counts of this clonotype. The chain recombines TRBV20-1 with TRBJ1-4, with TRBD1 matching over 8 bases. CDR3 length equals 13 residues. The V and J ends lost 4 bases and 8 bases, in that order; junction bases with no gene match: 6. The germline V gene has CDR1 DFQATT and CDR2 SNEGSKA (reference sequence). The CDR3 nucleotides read TGCAGTGCTACTACAGGGGGGCAGGAAAAACTGTTTTTT. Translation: CSATTGGQEKLFF.

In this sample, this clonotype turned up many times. The CDR3 loop is CASRGPGAQETQYF. The CDR3 DNA sequence: TGCGCCAGCAGGGGGCCTGGAGCACAAGAGACCCAGTACTTC. This chain uses TRBV10-2 with TRBJ2-5; possible D gene TRBD1, 5 bases. The CDR3 runs to 14 residues. V gave up 6 bases and J gave up 2 bases, with 13 bases separating them. CDR1 and CDR2 from the germline V gene are WSHSY and SAAADI.

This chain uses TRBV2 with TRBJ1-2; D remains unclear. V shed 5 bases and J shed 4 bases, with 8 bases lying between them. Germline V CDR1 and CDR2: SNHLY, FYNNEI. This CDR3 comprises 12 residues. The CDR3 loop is CASSREVYGYTF. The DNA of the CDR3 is TGTGCCAGCAGTCGGGAGGTCTATGGCTACACCTTC.

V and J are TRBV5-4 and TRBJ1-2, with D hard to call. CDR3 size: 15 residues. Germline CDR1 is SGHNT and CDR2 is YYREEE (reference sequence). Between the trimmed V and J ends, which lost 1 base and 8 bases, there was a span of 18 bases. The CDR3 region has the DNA TGTGCCAGCAGCTTGAGTGTGAATAGGGAGGAGGGCTACACCTTC. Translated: CASSLSVNREEGYTF.

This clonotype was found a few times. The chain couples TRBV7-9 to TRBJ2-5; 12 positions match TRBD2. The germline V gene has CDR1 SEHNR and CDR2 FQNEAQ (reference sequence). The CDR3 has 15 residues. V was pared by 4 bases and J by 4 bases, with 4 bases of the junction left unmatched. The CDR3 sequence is CASSWTSGKGETQYF. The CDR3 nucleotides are TGTGCCAGCAGCTGGACTAGCGGGAAAGGAGAGACCCAGTACTTC. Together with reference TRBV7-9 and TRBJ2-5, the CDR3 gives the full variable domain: DTGVSQNPRHKITKRGQNVTFRCDPISEHNRLYWYRQTLGQGPEFLTYFQNEAQLEKSRLLSDRFSAERPKGSFSTLEIQRTEQGDSAMYLCASSWTSGKGETQYFGPGTRLLVL.

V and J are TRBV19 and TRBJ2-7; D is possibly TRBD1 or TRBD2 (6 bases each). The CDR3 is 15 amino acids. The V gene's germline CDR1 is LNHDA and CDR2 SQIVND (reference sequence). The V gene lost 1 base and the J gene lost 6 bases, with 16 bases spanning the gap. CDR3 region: CASSIGGGTPSEQYF. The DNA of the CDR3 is TGTGCCAGTAGTATAGGTGGCGGGACACCATCCGAGCAGTACTTC. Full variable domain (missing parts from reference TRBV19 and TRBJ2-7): DGGITQSPKYLFRKEGQNVTLSCEQNLNHDAMYWYRQDPGQGLRLIYYSQIVNDFQKGDIAEGYSVSREKKESFPLTVTSAQKNPTAFYLCASSIGGGTPSEQYFGPGTRLTVT.

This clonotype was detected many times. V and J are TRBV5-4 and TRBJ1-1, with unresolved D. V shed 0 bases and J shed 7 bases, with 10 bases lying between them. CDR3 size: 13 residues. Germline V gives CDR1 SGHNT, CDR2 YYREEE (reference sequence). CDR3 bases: TGTGCCAGCAGCTTGGCCGCGGCGGATGAAGCTTTCTTT. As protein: CASSLAAADEAFF.

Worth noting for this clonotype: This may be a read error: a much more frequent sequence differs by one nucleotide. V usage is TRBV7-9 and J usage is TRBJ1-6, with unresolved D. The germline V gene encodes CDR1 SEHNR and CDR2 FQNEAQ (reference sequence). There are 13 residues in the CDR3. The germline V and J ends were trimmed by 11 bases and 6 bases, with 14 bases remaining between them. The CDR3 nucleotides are TGTGCCTGCCTCAGAGCTCCTAATTCACCCCTCCACTTT. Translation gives CACLRAPNSPLHF.

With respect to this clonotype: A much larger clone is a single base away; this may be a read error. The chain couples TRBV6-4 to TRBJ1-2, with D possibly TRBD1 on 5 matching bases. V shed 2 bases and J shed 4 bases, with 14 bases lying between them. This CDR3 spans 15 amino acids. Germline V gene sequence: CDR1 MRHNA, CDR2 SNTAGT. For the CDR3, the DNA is TGTGCCAGCAGTGACCCTGTGGGCAGGGTCTATGGCTACACCTTC. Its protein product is CASSDPVGRVYGYTF.

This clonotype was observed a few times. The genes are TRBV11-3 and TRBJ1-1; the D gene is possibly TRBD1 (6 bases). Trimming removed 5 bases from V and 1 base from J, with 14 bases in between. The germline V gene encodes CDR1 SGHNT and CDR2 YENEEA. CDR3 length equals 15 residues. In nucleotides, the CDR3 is TGTGCCAGCAGCGAAAGGGGGGGTGGGAACACTGAAGCTTTCTTT. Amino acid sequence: CASSERGGGNTEAFF.

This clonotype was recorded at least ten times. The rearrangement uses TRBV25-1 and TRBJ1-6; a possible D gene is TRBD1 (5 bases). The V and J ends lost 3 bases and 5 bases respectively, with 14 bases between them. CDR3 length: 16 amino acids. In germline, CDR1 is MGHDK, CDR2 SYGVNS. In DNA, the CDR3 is TGTGCCAGCAGTGATGAGATCGGGGGAGATAATTCACCCCTCCACTTT. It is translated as CASSDEIGGDNSPLHF.